This T cell receptor beta chain came from a study of early T cells in non-severe SARS-CoV-2 infection. Study overall: Chains stayed unpaired after sequencing of bulk RNA from unsorted whole blood.

The CDR3 has 15 residues. CDR1 is LNHNV and CDR2 is YYDKDF in the germline V gene (reference sequence). V was trimmed by 4 bases and J by 2 bases, leaving 15 bases between them. A word on this clonotype: Its specificity is unknown.

General study findings and limits: The VDJdb matching leaned toward anti-spike CD8 responses and overlooked private and CD4 specificities.

Unique molecular identifiers were affixed to single, distinct cDNA molecules. TCRdb reprocessed the 5' RACE reads with MiXCR, giving one entry per CDR3 protein. Seen here are about 100,000 distinct CDR3 sequences, about an eighth observed once, and the top ten hold 5.5% to 7%. The chain links TRBV15 to TRBJ2-7; D may be TRBD1 (5 bases). Sequencing was done on a sample of whole blood. This TCR was sampled from an adult who was a healthcare worker with PCR-confirmed SARS-CoV-2 infection or an uninfected control (not recorded which). CDR3 nucleotide sequence: TGTGCCACCAGCACGACAGCTTACGAAACCTACGAGCAGTACTTC. It encodes CATSTTAYETYEQYF. The full variable domain, completed using reference TRBV15 and TRBJ2-7, is DAMVIQNPRYQVTQFGKPVTLSCSQTLNHNVMYWYQQKSSQAPKLLFHYYDKDFNNEADTPDNFQSRRPNTSFCFLDIRSPGLGDTAMYLCATSTTAYETYEQYFGPGTRLTVT.